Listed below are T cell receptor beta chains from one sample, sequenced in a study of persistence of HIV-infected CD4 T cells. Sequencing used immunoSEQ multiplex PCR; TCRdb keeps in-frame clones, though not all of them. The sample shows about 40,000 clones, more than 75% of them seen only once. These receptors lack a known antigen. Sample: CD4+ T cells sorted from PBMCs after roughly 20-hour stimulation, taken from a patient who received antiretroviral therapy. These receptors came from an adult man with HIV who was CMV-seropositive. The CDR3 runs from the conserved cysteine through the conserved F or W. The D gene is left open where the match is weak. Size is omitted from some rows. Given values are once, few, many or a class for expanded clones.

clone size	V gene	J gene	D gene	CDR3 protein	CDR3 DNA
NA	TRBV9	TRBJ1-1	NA	CASSVDGVNTEAFF	TGTGCCAGCAGCGTAGACGGGGTGAACACTGAAGCTTTCTTT
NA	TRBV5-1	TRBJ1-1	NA	CATRRDLNTEAFF	TGCGCCACCAGGAGAGACTTGAACACTGAAGCTTTCTTT
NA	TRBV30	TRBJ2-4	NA	CAWRSVSNIQYF	TGTGCCTGGAGAAGTGTCAGTAACATTCAGTACTTC
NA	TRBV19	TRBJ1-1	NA	CASSIGGGEAFF	TGTGCCAGTAGTATTGGTGGGGGTGAAGCTTTCTTT
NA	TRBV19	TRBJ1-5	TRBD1	CASSVDRARNQPQHF	TGTGCCAGTAGCGTAGACAGGGCCCGCAATCAGCCCCAGCATTTT
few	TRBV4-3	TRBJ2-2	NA	CASSQDSGSANTGELFF	TGCGCCAGCAGCCAAGATAGTGGTAGCGCGAACACCGGGGAGCTGTTTTTT
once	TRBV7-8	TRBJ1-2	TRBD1	CASSQGQGINFYGYTF	TGTGCCAGCAGCCAGGGACAGGGGATTAATTTCTATGGCTACACCTTC
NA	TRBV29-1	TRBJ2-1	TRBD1	CGGQGYNEQFF	TGCGGAGGACAGGGATACAATGAGCAGTTCTTC
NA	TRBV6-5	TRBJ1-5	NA	CASLGSFYSNQPQHF	TGTGCCAGCTTGGGGAGTTTCTATAGCAATCAGCCCCAGCATTTT
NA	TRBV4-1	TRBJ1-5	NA	CASSQDSGQGHQPQHF	TGCGCCAGCAGCCAAGATAGTGGTCAGGGCCATCAGCCCCAGCATTTT
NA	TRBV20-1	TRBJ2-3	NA	CSASWEDTQYF	TGCAGTGCTAGCTGGGAAGATACGCAGTATTTT
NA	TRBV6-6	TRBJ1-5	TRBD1	CASSRWGQGENQPQHF	TGTGCCAGCAGCAGATGGGGACAGGGGGAAAATCAGCCCCAGCATTTT
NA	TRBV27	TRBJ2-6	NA	CASRLNRAGANVLTF	TGTGCCAGCAGATTAAACAGGGCTGGGGCCAACGTCCTGACTTTC
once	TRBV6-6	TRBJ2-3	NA	CASSYEGYTDTQYF	TGTGCCAGCAGTTACGAGGGGTACACAGATACGCAGTATTTT
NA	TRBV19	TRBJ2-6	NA	CASSPGPISGANVLTF	TGTGCCAGTAGTCCGGGGCCGATCTCTGGGGCCAACGTCCTGACTTTC
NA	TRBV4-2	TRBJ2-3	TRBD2	CASSPSPGGIADTQYF	TGTGCCAGCAGCCCCAGCCCGGGGGGGATAGCAGATACGCAGTATTTT
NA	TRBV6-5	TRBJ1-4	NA	CASSYIQDGKLFF	TGTGCCAGCAGTTACATCCAGGACGGAAAACTGTTTTTT
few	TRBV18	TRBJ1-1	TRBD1	CASRPTGSNTEAFF	TGTGCCAGCCGACCGACAGGGTCGAACACTGAAGCTTTCTTT
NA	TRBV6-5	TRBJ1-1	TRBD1	CASSPLTGWGEEAFF	TGTGCCAGCAGTCCCTTGACAGGGTGGGGAGAGGAAGCTTTCTTT
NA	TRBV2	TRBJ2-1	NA	CASSEYVTGEQFF	TGTGCCAGCAGTGAATACGTCACGGGTGAGCAGTTCTTC
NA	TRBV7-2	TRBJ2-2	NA	CASKPGQNTGELFF	TGTGCCAGCAAACCCGGACAGAACACCGGGGAGCTGTTTTTT
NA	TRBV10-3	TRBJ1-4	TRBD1	CAISASGGTGNEKLFF	TGTGCCATCAGTGCCTCGGGTGGGACAGGGAATGAAAAACTGTTTTTT
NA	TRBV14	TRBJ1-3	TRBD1	CASSRKSTGLAGNTIYF	TGTGCCAGCAGCCGGAAATCGACAGGGCTCGCTGGAAACACCATATATTTT
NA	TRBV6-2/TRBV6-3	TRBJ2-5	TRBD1	CASSRPETGALQETQYF	TGTGCCAGCAGCCGCCCTGAGACAGGGGCTCTCCAAGAGACCCAGTACTTC
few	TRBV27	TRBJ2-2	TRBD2	CASSPVGGSTGELFF	TGTGCCAGCAGCCCAGTCGGGGGGAGCACCGGGGAGCTGTTTTTT
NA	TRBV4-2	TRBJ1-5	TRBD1	CASSLGTGGQPQHF	TGTGCCAGCAGCCTTGGGACAGGCGGGCAGCCCCAGCATTTT
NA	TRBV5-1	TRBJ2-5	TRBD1	CASSDGQGGQETQYF	TGCGCCAGCAGCGACGGACAGGGGGGGCAAGAGACCCAGTACTTC
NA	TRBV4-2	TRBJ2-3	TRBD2	CASSQDRAGSYTQYF	TGTGCCAGCAGCCAAGATCGAGCGGGGTCATATACGCAGTATTTT
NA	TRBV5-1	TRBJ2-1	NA	CASSLVGGSSYNEQFF	TGCGCCAGCAGCTTGGTGGGGGGAAGCTCCTACAATGAGCAGTTCTTC
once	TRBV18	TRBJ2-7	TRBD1	CASSPDMGQTYEQYF	TGTGCCAGCTCACCGGATATGGGACAGACCTACGAGCAGTACTTC
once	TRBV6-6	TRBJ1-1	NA	CASSSTGYTEAFF	TGTGCCAGCAGTTCAACAGGGTACACTGAAGCTTTCTTT
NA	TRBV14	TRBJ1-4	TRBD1	CASRQSGTANEKLFF	TGTGCCAGCAGGCAATCCGGGACAGCTAATGAAAAACTGTTTTTT
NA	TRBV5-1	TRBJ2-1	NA	CASSLKGTSYNEQFF	TGCGCCAGCAGCTTGAAGGGTACCTCCTACAATGAGCAGTTCTTC
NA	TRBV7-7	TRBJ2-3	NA	CASSLRPGTTDTQYF	TGTGCTAGCAGCTTACGCCCGGGGACCACAGATACGCAGTATTTT
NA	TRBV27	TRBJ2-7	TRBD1	CASSSTGGLNEQYF	TGTGCCAGCAGTTCGACAGGGGGCCTCAACGAGCAGTACTTC
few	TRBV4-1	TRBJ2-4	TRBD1	CASSQDERDREAKNIQYF	TGCGCCAGCAGCCAAGATGAAAGGGACAGGGAGGCCAAAAACATTCAGTACTTC
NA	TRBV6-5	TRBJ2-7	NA	CACSLAPNYEQYF	TGTGCCTGCTCATTGGCGCCGAACTACGAGCAGTACTTC
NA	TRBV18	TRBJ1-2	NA	CASSPPNSYYGYTF	TGTGCCAGCTCACCGCCTAACAGCTACTATGGCTACACCTTC
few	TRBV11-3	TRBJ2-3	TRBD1	CASSLGQGGTQYF	TGTGCCAGCAGCTTGGGACAGGGCGGTACGCAGTATTTT
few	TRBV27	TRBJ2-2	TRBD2	CASSPRGLASPGELFF	TGTGCCAGCAGTCCTCGGGGACTAGCGTCTCCTGGGGAGCTGTTTTTT
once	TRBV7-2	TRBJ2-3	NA	CASSLNTPAGGTQYF	TGTGCCAGCAGCTTAAACACTCCCGCCGGGGGTACGCAGTATTTT
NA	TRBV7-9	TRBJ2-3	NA	CASRSVGVRGSQYF	TGTGCCAGCCGTTCTGTGGGGGTGAGGGGCTCGCAGTATTTT
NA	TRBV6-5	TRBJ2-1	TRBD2	CASRGGQLDGDEQFF	TGTGCCAGCAGGGGAGGGCAGTTAGATGGCGATGAGCAGTTCTTC
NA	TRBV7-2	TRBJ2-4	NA	CASSLRLQETGAIQYF	TGTGCCAGCAGCTTAAGGCTGCAGGAGACAGGCGCTATTCAGTACTTC
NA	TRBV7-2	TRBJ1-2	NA	CASSLESPGFYGYTF	TGTGCCAGCAGCTTAGAAAGTCCGGGCTTCTATGGCTACACCTTC